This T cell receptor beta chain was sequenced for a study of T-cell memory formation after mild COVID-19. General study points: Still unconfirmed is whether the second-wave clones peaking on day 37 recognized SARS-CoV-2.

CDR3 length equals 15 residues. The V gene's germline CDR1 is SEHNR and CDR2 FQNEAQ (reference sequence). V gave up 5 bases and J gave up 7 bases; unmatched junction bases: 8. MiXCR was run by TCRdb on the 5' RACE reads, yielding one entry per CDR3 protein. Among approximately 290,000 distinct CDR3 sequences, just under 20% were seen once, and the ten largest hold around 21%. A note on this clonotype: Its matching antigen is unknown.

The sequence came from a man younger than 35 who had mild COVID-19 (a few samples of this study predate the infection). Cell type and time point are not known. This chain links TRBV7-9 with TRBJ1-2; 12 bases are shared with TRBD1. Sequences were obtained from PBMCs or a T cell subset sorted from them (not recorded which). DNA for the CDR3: TGTGCCAGCAGCGCACCGGGACAGGGGGCGCGTGGCTACACCTTC. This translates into CASSAPGQGARGYTF.